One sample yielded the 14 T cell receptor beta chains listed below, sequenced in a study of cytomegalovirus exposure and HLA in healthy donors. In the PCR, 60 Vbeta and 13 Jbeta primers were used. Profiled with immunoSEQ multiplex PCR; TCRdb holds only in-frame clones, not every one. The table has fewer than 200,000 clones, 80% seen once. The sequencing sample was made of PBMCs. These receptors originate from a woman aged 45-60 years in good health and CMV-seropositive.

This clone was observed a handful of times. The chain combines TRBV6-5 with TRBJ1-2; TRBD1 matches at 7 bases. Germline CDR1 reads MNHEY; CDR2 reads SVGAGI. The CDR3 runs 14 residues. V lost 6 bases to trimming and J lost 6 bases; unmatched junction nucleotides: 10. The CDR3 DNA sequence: TGTGCCAGCAGCTTCTGGGGACAGAAGAATGGCTACACCTTC. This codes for CASSFWGQKNGYTF.

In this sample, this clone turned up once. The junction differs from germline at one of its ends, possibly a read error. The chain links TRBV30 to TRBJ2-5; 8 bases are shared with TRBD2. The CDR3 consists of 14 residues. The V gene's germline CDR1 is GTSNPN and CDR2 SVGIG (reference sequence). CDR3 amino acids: CARKRGPWNVEQYF. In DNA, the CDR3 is TGCGCGCGAAAGCGGGGGCCTTGGAATGTGGAGCAGTACTTC.

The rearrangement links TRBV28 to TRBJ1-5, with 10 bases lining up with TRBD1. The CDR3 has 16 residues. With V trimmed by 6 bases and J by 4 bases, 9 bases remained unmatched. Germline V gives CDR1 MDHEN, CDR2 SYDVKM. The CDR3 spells CASRLGTGAPNQPQHF. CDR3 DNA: TGTGCCAGCAGACTCGGGACAGGGGCCCCAAATCAGCCCCAGCATTTT. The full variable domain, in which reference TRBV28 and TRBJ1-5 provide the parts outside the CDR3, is DVKVTQSSRYLVKRTGEKVFLECVQDMDHENMFWYRQDPGLGLRLIYFSYDVKMKEKGDIPEGYSVSREKKERFSLILESASTNQTSMYLCASRLGTGAPNQPQHFGDGTRLSIL.

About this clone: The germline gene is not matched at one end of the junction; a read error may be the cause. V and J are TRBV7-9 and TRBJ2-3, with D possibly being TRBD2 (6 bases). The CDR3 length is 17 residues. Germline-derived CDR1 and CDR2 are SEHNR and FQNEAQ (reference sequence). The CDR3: CSSSLGVVEGLTDTQYF. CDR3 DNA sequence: TGTTCCAGCAGCTTAGGGGTCGTGGAGGGCCTGACAGATACGCAGTATTTT.

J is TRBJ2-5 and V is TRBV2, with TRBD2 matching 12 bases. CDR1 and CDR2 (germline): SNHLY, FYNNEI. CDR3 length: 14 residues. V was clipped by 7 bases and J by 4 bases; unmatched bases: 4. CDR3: CASTGLAGPETQYF. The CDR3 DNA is TGTGCCAGCACAGGACTAGCGGGGCCAGAGACCCAGTACTTC.

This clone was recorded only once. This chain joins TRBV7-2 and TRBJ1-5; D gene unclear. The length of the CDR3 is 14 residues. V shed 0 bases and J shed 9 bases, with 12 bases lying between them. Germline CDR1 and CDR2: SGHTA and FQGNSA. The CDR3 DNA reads TGTGCCAGCAGCTTAGCGGCGGGCTCGGGGCCCCAGCATTTT. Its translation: CASSLAAGSGPQHF.

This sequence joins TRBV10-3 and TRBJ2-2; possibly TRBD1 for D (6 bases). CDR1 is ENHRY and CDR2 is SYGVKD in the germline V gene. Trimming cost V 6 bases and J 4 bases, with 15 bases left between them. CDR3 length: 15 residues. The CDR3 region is CAIRAGDGVTGELFF. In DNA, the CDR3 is TGTGCCATCAGGGCAGGGGATGGGGTCACCGGGGAGCTGTTTTTT.

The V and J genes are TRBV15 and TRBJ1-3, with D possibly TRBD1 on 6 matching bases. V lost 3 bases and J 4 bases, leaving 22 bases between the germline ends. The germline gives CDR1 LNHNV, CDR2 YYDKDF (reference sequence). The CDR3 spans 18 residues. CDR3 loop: CATSSWDILTSSGNTIYF. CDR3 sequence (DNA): TGTGCCACCAGCAGCTGGGACATCCTAACTTCGAGCGGAAACACCATATATTTT.

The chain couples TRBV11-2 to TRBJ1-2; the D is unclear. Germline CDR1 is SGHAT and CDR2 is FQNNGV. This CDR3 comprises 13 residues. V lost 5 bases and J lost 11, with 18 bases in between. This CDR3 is CASSAWPDPRYTF. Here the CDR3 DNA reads TGTGCCAGCAGCGCTTGGCCCGACCCGAGGTACACCTTC. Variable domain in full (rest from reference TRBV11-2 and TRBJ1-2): EAGVAQSPRYKIIEKRQSVAFWCNPISGHATLYWYQQILGQGPKLLIQFQNNGVVDDSQLPKDRFSAERLKGVDSTLKIQPAKLEDSAVYLCASSAWPDPRYTFGSGTRLTVV.

The chain's CDR3 is CASSPRPDLAGRTDTQYF. The DNA for the CDR3 is TGTGCCAGCAGTCCCCGTCCGGATCTAGCGGGACGCACAGATACGCAGTATTTT. This rearrangement joins TRBV7-6 to TRBJ2-3; TRBD2 matches 9 bases. V shed 6 bases and J 1 base; nucleotides not matched to a gene: 14. The CDR3 spans 18 residues. From germline, CDR1 is SGHVS and CDR2 FNYEAQ.

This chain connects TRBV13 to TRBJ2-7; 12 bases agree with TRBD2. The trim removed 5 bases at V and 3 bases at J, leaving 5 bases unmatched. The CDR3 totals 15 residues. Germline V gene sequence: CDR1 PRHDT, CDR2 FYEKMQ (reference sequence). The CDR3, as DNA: TGTGCCAGCAGCCGGCTGACTAGCGGGAGCTACGAGCAGTACTTC. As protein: CASSRLTSGSYEQYF.

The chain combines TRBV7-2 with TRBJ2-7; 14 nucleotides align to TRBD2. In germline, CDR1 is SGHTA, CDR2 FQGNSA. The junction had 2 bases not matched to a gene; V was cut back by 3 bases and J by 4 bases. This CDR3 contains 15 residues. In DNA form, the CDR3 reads TGTGCCAGCAGCTTTGGGACTAGCGGGAGTTACGAGCAGTACTTC. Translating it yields CASSFGTSGSYEQYF.

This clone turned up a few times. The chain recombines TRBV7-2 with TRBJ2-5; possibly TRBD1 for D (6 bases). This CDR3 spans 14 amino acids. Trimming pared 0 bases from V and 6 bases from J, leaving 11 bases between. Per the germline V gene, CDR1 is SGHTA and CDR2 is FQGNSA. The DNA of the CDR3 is TGTGCCAGCAGCTTAGCACAGGGTCCTCAGACCCAGTACTTC. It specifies CASSLAQGPQTQYF.

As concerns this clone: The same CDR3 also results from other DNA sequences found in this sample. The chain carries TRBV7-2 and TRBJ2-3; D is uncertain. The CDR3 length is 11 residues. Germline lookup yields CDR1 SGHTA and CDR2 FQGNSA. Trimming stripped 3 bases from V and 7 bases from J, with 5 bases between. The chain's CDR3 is CASSLSYTQYF. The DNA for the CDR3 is TGTGCCAGCAGCTTGAGTTATACGCAGTATTTT.